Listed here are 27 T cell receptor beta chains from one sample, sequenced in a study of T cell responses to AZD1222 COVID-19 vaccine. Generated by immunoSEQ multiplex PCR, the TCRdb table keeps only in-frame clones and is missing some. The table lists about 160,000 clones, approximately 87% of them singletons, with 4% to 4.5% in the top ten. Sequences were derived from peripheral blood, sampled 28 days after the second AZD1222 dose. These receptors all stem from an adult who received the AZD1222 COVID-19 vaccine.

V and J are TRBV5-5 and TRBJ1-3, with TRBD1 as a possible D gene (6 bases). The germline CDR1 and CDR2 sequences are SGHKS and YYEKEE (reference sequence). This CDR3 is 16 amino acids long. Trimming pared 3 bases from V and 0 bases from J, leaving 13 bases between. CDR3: CASSYGQGSSGNTIYF. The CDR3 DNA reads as TGTGCCAGCAGCTATGGCCAGGGGAGCTCTGGAAACACCATATATTTT.

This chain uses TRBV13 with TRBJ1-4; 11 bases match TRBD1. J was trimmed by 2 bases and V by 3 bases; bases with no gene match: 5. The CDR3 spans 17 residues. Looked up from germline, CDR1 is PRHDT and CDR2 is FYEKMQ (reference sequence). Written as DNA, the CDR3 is TGTGCCAGCAGCTTTGGACAGGGGGCAAGGACTAATGAAAAACTGTTTTTT. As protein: CASSFGQGARTNEKLFF.

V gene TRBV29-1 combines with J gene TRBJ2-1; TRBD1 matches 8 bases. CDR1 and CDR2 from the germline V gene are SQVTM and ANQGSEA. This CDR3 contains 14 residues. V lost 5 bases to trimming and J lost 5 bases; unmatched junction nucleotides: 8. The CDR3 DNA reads TGCAGCGTTATCCGACAGGGGACGGACAATGAGCAGTTCTTC. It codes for CSVIRQGTDNEQFF.

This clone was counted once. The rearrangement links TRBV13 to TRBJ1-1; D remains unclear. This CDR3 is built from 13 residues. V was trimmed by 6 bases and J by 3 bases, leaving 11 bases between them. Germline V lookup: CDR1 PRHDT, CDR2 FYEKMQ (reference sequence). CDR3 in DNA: TGTGCCAGCAGGTACGGAGGAGACACTGAAGCTTTCTTT. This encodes CASRYGGDTEAFF.

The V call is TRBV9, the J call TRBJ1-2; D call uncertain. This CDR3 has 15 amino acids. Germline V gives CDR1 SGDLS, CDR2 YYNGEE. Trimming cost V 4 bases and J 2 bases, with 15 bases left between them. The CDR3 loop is CASSPSSVINYGYTF. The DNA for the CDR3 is TGTGCCAGCAGCCCCAGCTCTGTAATAAACTATGGCTACACCTTC.

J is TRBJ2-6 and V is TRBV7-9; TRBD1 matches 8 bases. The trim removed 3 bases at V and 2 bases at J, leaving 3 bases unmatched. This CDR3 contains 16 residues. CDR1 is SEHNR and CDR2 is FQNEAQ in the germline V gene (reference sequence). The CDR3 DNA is TGTGCCAGCAGCTTTTGGACAGGGCCTGGGGCCAACGTCCTGACTTTC. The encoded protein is CASSFWTGPGANVLTF.

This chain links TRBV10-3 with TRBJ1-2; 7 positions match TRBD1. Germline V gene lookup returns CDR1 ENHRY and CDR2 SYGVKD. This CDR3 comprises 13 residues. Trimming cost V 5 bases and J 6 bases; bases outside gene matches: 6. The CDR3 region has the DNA TGTGCCATCAGTACAGGGGCAGGTGATGGCTACACCTTC. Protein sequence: CAISTGAGDGYTF.

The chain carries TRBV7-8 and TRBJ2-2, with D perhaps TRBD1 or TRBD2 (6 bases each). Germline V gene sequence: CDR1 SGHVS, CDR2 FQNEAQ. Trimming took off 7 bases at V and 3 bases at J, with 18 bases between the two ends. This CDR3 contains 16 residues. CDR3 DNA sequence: TGTGCCAGCATCGGAAACGGGGGCGAAGACACCGGGGAGCTGTTTTTT. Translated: CASIGNGGEDTGELFF.

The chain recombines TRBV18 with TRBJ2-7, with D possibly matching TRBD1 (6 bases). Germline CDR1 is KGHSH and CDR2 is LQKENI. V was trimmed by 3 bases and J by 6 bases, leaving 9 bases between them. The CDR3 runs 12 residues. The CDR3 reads CASSPDSVEQYF. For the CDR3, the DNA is TGTGCCAGCTCACCGGACAGTGTCGAGCAGTACTTC.

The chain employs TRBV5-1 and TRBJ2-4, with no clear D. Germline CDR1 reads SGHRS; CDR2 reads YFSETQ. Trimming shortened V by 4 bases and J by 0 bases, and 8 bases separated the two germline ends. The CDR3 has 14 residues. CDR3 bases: TGCGCCAGCAGCGTTACCTTAGCCAAAAACATTCAGTACTTC. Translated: CASSVTLAKNIQYF.

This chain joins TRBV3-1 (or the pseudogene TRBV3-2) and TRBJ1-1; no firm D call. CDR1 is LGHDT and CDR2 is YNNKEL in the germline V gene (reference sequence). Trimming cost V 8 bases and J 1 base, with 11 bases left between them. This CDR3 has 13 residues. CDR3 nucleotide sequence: TGTGCCAGCCTCAACCGACAGAACACTGAAGCTTTCTTT. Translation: CASLNRQNTEAFF.

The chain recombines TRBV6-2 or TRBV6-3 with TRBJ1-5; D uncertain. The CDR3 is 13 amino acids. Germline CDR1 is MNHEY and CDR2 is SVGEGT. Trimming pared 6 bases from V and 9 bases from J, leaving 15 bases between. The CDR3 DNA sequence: TGTGCCAGCAGCCCCCGTATAGCAGGGCCCCAGCATTTT. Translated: CASSPRIAGPQHF.

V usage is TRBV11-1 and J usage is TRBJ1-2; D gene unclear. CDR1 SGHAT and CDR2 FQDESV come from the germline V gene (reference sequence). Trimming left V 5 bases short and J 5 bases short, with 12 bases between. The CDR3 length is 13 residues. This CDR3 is CASSVGRGYGYTF. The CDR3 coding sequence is TGTGCCAGCAGCGTAGGACGTGGGTATGGCTACACCTTC.

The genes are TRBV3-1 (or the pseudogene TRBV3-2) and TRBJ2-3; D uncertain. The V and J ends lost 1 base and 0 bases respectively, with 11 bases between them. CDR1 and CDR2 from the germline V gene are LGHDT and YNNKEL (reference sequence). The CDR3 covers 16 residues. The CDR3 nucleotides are TGTGCCAGCAGCCAAGTGCTACCCGGTAGCACAGATACGCAGTATTTT. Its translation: CASSQVLPGSTDTQYF.

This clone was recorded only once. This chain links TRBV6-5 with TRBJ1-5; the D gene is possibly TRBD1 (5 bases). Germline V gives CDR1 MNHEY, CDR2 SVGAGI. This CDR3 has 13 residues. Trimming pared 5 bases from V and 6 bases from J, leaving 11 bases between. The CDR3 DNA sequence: TGTGCCAGCAGTCAGGGTTCCGTTCAGCCCCAGCATTTT. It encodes CASSQGSVQPQHF.

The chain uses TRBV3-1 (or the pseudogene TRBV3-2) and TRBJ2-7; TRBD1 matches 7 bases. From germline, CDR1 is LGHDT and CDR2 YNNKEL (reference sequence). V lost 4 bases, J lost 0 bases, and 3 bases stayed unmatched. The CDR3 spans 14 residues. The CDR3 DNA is TGTGCCAGCAGCCCTCGGGACAGCTCCTACGAGCAGTACTTC. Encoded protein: CASSPRDSSYEQYF.

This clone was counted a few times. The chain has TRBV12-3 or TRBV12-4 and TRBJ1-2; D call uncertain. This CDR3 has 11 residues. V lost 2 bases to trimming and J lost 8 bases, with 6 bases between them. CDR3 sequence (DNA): TGTGCCAGCAGTTTAAATATCGGCTACACCTTC. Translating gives CASSLNIGYTF.

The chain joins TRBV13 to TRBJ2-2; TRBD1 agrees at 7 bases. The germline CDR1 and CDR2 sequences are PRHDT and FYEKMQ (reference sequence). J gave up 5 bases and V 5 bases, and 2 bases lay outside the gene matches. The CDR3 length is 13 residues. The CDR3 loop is CASSGGQTGELFF. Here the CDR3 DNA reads TGTGCCAGCAGCGGGGGACAGACCGGGGAGCTGTTTTTT.

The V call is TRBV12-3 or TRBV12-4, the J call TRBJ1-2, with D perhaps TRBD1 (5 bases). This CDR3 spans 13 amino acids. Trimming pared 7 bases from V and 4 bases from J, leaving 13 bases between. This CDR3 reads CASKRGAGYGYTF. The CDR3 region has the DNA TGTGCCAGCAAAAGGGGTGCCGGCTATGGCTACACCTTC.

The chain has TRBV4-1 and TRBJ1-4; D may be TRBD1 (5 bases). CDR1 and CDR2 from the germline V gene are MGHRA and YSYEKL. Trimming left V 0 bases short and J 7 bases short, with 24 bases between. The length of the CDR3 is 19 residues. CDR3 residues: CASSQDFGTFLLLTEKLFF. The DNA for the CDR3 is TGCGCCAGCAGCCAAGATTTCGGGACTTTCCTTCTTTTAACTGAAAAACTGTTTTTT.

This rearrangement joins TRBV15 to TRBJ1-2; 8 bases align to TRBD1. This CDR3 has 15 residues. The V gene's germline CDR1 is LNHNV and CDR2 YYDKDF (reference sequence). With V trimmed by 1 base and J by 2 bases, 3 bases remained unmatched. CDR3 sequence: CATSRGQGANYGYTF. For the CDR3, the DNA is TGTGCCACCAGCAGAGGGCAGGGGGCCAACTATGGCTACACCTTC.

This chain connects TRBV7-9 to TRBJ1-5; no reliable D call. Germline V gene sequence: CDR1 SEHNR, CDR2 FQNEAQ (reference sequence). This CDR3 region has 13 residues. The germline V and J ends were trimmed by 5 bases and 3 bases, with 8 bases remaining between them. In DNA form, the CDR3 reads TGTGCCAGCAGCAACGGGTCCAATCAGCCCCAGCATTTT. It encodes CASSNGSNQPQHF.

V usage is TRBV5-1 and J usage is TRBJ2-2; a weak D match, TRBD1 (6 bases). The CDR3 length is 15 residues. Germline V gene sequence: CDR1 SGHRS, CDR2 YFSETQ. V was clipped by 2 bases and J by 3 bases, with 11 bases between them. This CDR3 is CASSFETGYTGELFF. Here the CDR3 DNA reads TGCGCCAGCAGCTTTGAGACAGGATACACCGGGGAGCTGTTTTTT.

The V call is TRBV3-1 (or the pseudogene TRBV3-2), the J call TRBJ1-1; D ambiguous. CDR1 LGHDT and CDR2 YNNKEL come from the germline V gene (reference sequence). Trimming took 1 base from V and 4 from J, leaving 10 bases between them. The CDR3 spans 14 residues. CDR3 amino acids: CASSQGALGTEAFF. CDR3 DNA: TGTGCCAGCAGCCAAGGAGCCCTGGGCACTGAAGCTTTCTTT.

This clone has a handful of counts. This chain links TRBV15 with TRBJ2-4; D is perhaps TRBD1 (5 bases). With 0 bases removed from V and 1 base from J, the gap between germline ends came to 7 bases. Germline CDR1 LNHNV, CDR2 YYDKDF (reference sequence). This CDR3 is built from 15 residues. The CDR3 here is CATSREQAAKNIQYF. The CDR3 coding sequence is TGTGCCACCAGCAGAGAACAGGCGGCCAAAAACATTCAGTACTTC.

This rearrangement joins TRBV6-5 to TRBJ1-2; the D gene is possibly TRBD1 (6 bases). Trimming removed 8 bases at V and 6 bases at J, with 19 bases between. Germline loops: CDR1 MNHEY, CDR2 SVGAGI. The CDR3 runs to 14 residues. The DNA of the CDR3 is TGTGCCAGCGCTTTCCTAACAGGGTTCAATGGCTACACCTTC. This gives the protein CASAFLTGFNGYTF.

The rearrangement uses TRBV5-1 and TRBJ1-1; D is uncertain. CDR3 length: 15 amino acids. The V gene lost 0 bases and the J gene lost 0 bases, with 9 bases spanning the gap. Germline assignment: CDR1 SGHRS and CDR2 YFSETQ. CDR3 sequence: CASSLDSVLNTEAFF. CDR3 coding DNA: TGCGCCAGCAGCTTGGATAGCGTGTTGAACACTGAAGCTTTCTTT.